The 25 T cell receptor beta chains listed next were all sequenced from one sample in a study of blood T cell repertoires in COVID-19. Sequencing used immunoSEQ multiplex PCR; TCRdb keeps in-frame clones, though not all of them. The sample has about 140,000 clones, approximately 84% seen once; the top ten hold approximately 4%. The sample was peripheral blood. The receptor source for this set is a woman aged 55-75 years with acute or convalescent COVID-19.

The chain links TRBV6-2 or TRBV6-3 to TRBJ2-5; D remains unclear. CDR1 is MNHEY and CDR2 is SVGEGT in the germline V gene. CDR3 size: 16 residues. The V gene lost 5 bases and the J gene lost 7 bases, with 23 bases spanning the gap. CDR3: CASSHVFGPHLGTQYF. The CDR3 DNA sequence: TGTGCCAGCAGTCACGTCTTTGGCCCCCACCTTGGGACCCAGTACTTC.

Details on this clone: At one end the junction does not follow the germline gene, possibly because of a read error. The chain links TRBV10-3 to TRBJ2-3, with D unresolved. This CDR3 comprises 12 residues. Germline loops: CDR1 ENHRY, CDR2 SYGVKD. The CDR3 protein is CAASHGTDTQYF. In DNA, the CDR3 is TGTGCCGCCTCACACGGCACAGATACGCAATATTTT.

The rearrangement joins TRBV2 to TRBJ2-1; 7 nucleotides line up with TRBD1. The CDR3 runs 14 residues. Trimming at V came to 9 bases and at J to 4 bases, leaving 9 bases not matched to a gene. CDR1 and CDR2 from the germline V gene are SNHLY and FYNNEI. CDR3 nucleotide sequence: TGTGCCAGTTTTAGGGGGCGAGGGTACAATGAGCAGTTCTTC. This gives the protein CASFRGRGYNEQFF. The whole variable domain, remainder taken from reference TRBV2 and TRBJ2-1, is EPEVTQTPSHQVTQMGQEVILRCVPISNHLYFYWYRQILGQKVEFLVSFYNNEISEKSEIFDDQFSVERPDGSNFTLKIRSTKLEDSAMYFCASFRGRGYNEQFFGPGTRLTVL.

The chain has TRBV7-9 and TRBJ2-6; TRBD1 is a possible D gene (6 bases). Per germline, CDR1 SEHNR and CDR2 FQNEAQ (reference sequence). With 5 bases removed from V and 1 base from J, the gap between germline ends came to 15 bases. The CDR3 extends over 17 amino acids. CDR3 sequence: CASSRLTGLSGANVLTF. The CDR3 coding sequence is TGTGCCAGCAGCCGGTTGACAGGCCTGTCTGGGGCCAACGTCCTGACTTTC.

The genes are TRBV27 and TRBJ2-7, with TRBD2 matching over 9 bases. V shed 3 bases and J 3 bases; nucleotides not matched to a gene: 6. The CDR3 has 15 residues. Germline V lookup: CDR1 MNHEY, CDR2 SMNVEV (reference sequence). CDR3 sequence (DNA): TGTGCCAGCAGTTTGGGCGGGAGGGGAAACTACGAGCAGTACTTC. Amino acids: CASSLGGRGNYEQYF.

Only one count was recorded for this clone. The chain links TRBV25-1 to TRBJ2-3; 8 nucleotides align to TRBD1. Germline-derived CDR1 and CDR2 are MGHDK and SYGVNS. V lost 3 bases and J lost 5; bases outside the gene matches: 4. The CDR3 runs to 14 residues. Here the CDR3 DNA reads TGTGCCAGCAGTGATCCAACAGGGGGAGATACGCAGTATTTT. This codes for CASSDPTGGDTQYF.

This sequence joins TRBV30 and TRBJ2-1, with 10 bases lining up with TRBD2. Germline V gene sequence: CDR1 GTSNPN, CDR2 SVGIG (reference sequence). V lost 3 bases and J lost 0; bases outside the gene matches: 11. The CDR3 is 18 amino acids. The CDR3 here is CAWSKTAGGLGSYNEQFF. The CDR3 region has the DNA TGTGCCTGGAGCAAGACAGCGGGAGGGTTGGGCTCCTACAATGAGCAGTTCTTC.

The CDR3 spells CASSLMDGGGRTETQYF. The CDR3 bases are TGTGCCAGCAGTTTAATGGATGGGGGAGGAAGAACGGAGACCCAGTACTTC. This chain uses TRBV28 with TRBJ2-5; weak D call: TRBD2 (6 bases). CDR3 length: 17 amino acids. Trimming removed 2 bases from V and 5 bases from J, with 21 bases in between. Per the germline V gene, CDR1 is MDHEN and CDR2 is SYDVKM.

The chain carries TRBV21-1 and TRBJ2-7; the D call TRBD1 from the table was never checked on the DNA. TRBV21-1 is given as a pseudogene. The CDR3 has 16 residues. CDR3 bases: TGTGCCAGCAGCTTCCGGGACTCCAGGGGGTCTAGCGAGCAGTACTTC. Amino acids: CASSFRDSRGSSEQYF.

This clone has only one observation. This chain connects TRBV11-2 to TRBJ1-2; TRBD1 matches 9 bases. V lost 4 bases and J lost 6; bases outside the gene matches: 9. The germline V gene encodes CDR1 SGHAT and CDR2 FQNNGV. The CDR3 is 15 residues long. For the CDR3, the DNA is TGTGCCAGCAGCTCAGATCCGGGACAGGGTCATGGCTACACCTTC. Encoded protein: CASSSDPGQGHGYTF.

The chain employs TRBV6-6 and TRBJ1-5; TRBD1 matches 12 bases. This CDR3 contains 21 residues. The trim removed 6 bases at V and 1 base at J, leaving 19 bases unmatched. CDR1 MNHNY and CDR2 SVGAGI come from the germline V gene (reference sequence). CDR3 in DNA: TGTGCCAGCAGCACCCCTCTTAGGGGGACAGGGGGCACCGGGAGCAATCAGCCCCAGCATTTT. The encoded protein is CASSTPLRGTGGTGSNQPQHF.

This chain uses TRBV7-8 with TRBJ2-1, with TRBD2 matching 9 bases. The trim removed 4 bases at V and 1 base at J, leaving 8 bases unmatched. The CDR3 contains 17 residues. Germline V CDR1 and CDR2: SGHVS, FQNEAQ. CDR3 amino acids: CASSSLSGRGSYNEQFF. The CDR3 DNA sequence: TGTGCCAGCAGCTCCCTTAGCGGGAGAGGGTCCTACAATGAGCAGTTCTTC.

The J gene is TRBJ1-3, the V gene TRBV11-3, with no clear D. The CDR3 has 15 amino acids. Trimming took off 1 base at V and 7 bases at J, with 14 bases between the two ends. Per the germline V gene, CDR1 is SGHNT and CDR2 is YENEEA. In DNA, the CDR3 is TGTGCCAGCAGCTTAGGAGTCTTTCCTGCTAACACCATATATTTT. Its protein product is CASSLGVFPANTIYF.

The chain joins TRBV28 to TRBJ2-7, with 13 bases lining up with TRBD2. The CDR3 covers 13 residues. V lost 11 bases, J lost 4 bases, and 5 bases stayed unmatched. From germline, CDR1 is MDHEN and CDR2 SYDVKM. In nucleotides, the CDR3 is TGTGCCGTACTAGCGGGAGGGACGTACGAGCAGTACTTC. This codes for CAVLAGGTYEQYF.

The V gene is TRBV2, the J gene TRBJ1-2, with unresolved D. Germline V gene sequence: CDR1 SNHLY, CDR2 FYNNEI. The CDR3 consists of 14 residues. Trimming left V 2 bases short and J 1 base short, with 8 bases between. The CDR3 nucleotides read TGTGCCAGCAGTGAAAGAAGAGGTAACTATGGCTACACCTTC. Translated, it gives CASSERRGNYGYTF.

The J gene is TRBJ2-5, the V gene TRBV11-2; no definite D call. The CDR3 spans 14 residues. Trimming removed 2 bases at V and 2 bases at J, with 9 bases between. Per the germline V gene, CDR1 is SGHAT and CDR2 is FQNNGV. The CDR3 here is CASSLTKTQETQYF. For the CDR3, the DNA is TGTGCCAGCAGCTTAACCAAAACACAAGAGACCCAGTACTTC.

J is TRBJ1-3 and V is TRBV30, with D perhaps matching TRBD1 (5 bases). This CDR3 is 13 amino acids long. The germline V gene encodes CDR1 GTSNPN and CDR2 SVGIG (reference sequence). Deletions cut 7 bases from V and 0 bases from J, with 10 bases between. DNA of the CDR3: TGTGCCTCGCAGGGTAGCTCTGGAAACACCATATATTTT. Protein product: CASQGSSGNTIYF.

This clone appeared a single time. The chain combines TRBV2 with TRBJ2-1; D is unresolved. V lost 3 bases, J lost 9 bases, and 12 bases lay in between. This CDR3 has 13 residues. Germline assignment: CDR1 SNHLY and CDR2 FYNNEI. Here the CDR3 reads CASSEVVFSEQFF. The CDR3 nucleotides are TGTGCCAGCAGTGAGGTTGTTTTTAGTGAGCAGTTCTTC.

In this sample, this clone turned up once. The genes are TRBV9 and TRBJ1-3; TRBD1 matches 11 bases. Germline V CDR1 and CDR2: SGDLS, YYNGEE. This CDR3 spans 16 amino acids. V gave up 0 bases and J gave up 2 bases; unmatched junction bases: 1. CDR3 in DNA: TGTGCCAGCAGCGTAGTGGACAGGGGGCCTGGAAACACCATATATTTT. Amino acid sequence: CASSVVDRGPGNTIYF.

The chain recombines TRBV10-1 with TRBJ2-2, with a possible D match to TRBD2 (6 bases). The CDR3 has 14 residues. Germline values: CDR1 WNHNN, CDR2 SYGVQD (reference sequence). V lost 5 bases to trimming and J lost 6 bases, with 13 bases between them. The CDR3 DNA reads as TGCGCCAGCAGTAGTGCGGGATCCCCCGGGGAGCTGTTTTTT. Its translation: CASSSAGSPGELFF.

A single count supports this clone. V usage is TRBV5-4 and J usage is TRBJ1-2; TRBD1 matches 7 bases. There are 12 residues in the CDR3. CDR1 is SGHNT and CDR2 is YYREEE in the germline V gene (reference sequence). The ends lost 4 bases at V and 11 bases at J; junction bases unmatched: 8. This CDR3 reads CASSGDRAGYTF. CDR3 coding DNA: TGTGCCAGCAGCGGAGACAGGGCGGGATACACCTTC.

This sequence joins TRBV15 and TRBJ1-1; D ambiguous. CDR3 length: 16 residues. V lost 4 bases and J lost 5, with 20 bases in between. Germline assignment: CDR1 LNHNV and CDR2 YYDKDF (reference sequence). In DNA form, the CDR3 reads TGTGCCACCAGCAAAAGAGGTCGGGGAGGGTTGACTGAAGCTTTCTTT. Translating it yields CATSKRGRGGLTEAFF.

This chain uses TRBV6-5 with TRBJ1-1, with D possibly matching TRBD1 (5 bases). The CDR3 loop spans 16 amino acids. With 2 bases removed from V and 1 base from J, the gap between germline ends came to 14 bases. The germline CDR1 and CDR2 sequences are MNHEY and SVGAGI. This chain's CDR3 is CASSYVAGIRNTEAFF. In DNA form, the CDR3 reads TGTGCCAGCAGTTACGTGGCAGGGATCCGGAACACTGAAGCTTTCTTT.

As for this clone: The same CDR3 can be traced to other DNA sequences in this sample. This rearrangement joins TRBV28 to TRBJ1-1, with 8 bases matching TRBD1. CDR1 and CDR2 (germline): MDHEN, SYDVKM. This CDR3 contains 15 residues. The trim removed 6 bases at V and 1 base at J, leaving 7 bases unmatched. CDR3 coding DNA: TGTGCCAGCAGAGCTACCGGGACAGGGAACACTGAAGCTTTCTTT. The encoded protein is CASRATGTGNTEAFF.

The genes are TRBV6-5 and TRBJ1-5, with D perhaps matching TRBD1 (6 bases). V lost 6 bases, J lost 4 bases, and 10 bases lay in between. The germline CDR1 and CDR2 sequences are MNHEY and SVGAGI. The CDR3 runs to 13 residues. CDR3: CASRQGWNQPQHF. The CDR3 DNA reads TGTGCCAGCAGACAGGGTTGGAATCAGCCCCAGCATTTT.